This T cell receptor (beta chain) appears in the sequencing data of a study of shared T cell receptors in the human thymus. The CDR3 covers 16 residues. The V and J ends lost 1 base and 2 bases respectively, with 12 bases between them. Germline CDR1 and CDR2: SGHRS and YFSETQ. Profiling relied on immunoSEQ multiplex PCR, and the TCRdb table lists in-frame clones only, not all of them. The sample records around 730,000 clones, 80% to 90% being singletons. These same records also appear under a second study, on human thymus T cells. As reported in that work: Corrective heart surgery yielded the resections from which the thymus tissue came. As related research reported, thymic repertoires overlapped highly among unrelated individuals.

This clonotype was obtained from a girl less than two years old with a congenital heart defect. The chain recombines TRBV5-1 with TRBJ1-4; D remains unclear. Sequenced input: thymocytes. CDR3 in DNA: TGCGCCAGCAGCTTGAGTGCCGGTACGACTAATGAAAAACTGTTTTTT. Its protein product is CASSLSAGTTNEKLFF.